The present T cell receptor beta chain was sequenced within a study of T cell responses to AZD1222 COVID-19 vaccine. Here immunoSEQ multiplex PCR was the method, and the copy in TCRdb shows in-frame clones only, minus some. The sample holds over 150,000 clones, around 88% seen once. V trimming: 0 bases; J trimming: 0 bases; junction bases outside the gene matches: 6. This CDR3 is 17 amino acids long. The germline V gene has CDR1 SGDLS and CDR2 YYNGEE. Points on this clone: What it binds is unknown.

Study-wide results and caveats: Spike-specific TCR repertoires showed rising breadth and depth after two AZD1222 doses.

The chain combines TRBV9 with TRBJ1-5; 7 bases align to TRBD1. The TCR originated in an adult who received the AZD1222 COVID-19 vaccine. The sample was peripheral blood, taken 28 days after the second AZD1222 dose. As DNA, the CDR3 is TGTGCCAGCAGCGTAGGGACAGGAGATTATAGCAATCAGCCCCAGCATTTT. This encodes CASSVGTGDYSNQPQHF.